The 12 T cell receptor beta chains listed next were all sequenced from one sample in a study of OX40 agonist ivuxolimab in advanced cancers. Only in-frame clones appear in the TCRdb table, and some are missing; sequencing was by immunoSEQ multiplex PCR. The data hold about 62,000 clones, with around 85% observed a single time. Sequences were derived from CD4+ or CD8+ T cells sorted from blood, sampled in a trial of the OX40 agonist ivuxolimab. Receptors were obtained from an adult with an advanced solid tumor such as melanoma, head and neck, liver or kidney cancer.

The gene calls are TRBV7-9 and TRBJ2-3; 10 bases map to TRBD2. Germline CDR1 is SEHNR and CDR2 is FQNEAQ (reference sequence). The CDR3 is 18 amino acids. The V segment lost 5 bases and the J segment 6 bases; nucleotides outside the gene matches: 17. CDR3 residues: CASSPGTSGTKLTDTQYF. CDR3 nucleotides: TGTGCCAGCAGCCCCGGTACTAGCGGGACCAAGCTAACTGATACGCAGTATTTT.

The chain joins TRBV4-1 to TRBJ2-7, with TRBD1 matching over 12 bases. The length of the CDR3 is 16 residues. Unmatched junction bases numbered 5, after V lost 3 bases and J lost 2 bases. Per the germline V gene, CDR1 is MGHRA and CDR2 is YSYEKL. The CDR3 sequence is CASSHRGTGGPYEQYF. CDR3 DNA sequence: TGCGCCAGCAGCCATCGGGGGACAGGGGGCCCCTACGAGCAGTACTTC.

The chain has TRBV2 and TRBJ2-3; D is ambiguous. With 2 bases removed from V and 9 bases from J, the gap between germline ends came to 6 bases. Germline V gene sequence: CDR1 SNHLY, CDR2 FYNNEI. This CDR3 has 11 amino acids. The CDR3 DNA follows: TGTGCCAGCAGTGAATTTGGCACGCAGTATTTT. Its translation: CASSEFGTQYF.

CDR3 bases: TGCGCCAGCAGCGCAAAGGGCGAACTCGGTAACACCGGGGAGCTGTTTTTT. It specifies CASSAKGELGNTGELFF. V usage is TRBV5-1 and J usage is TRBJ2-2; the D is unclear. Trimming cost V 4 bases and J 2 bases, with 18 bases left between them. The CDR3 runs 17 residues. Germline V lookup: CDR1 SGHRS, CDR2 YFSETQ.

This chain uses TRBV11-2 with TRBJ2-7, with a possible D match to TRBD2 (6 bases). The V end lost 4 bases, the J end lost 1 base, and 8 bases lay between the germline ends. This CDR3 is 13 amino acids long. Germline V CDR1 and CDR2: SGHAT, FQNNGV. The CDR3, as DNA: TGTGCCAGCAGCTCCCGGGAGTCCTACGAGCAGTACTTC. Its translation: CASSSRESYEQYF.

This chain links TRBV4-3 with TRBJ2-2; 8 bases line up with TRBD2. Unmatched junction bases numbered 5, after V lost 2 bases and J lost 3 bases. CDR1 is LGHNA and CDR2 is YSLEER in the germline V gene. There are 16 residues in the CDR3. CDR3 DNA sequence: TGCGCCAGCAGCCAACTGACGGGAGGGGACACCGGGGAGCTGTTTTTT. Its translation is CASSQLTGGDTGELFF.

The chain links TRBV19 to TRBJ1-4; D is perhaps TRBD1 (6 bases). The CDR3 runs 16 residues. The ends were cut back, 3 bases at V and 4 bases at J, with 15 bases in the middle. Germline-derived CDR1 and CDR2 are LNHDA and SQIVND (reference sequence). DNA of the CDR3: TGTGCCAGTAGTATCCGGGAGGACAGCCATAATGAAAAACTGTTTTTT. The encoded protein is CASSIREDSHNEKLFF.

The rearrangement links TRBV4-3 to TRBJ2-3, with D uncertain. Germline values: CDR1 LGHNA, CDR2 YSLEER. The CDR3 sequence is 13 residues long. The germline V and J ends were trimmed by 1 base and 4 bases, with 6 bases remaining between them. The CDR3 nucleotides are TGCGCCAGCAGCCAAGGGACGCCAGATACGCAGTATTTT. Encoded protein: CASSQGTPDTQYF.

V gene TRBV19 combines with J gene TRBJ2-7, with 10 positions matching TRBD1. The junction had 4 bases not matched to a gene; V was cut back by 3 bases and J by 5 bases. The CDR3 is 14 amino acids. Germline loops: CDR1 LNHDA, CDR2 SQIVND (reference sequence). CDR3 bases: TGTGCCAGTAGTATTGGGACAGGGGTTGACGAGCAGTACTTC. It translates to CASSIGTGVDEQYF.

This chain connects TRBV4-2 to TRBJ2-1; 12 nucleotides match TRBD2. V lost 1 base and J lost 7; bases outside the gene matches: 8. The CDR3 loop spans 17 amino acids. CDR1 and CDR2 (germline): LGHNA, YNFKEQ. The CDR3 sequence: CASSQVRGLAGRNEQFF. CDR3 sequence (DNA): TGTGCCAGCAGCCAAGTAAGAGGACTAGCGGGAAGGAATGAGCAGTTCTTC.

This chain uses TRBV28 with TRBJ1-5; D not resolved. V lost 2 bases to trimming and J lost 6 bases, with 20 bases between them. Germline V gene sequence: CDR1 MDHEN, CDR2 SYDVKM. The CDR3 covers 17 residues. CDR3 sequence: CASSLEAGREVGQPQHF. DNA for the CDR3: TGTGCCAGCAGTTTAGAGGCCGGAAGGGAAGTGGGTCAGCCCCAGCATTTT.

This chain connects TRBV6-5 to TRBJ1-5, with a possible D match to TRBD1 (6 bases). CDR3 length: 15 amino acids. The germline V gene encodes CDR1 MNHEY and CDR2 SVGAGI. Trimming took 5 bases from V and 0 from J, leaving 11 bases between them. The CDR3 bases are TGTGCCAGCAGTAGGACAGTCTATAGCAATCAGCCCCAGCATTTT. Encoded protein: CASSRTVYSNQPQHF.